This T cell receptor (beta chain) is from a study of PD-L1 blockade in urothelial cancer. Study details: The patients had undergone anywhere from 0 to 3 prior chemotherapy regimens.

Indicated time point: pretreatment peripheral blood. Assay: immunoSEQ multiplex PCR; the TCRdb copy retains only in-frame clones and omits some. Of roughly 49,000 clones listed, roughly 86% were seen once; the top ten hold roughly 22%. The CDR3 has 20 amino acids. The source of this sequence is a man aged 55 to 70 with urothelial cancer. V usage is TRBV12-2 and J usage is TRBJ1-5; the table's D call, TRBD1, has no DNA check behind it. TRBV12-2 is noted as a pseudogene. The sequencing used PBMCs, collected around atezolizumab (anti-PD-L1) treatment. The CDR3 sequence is CASRPELSSGGHQANQPQHF. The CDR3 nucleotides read TGTGCAAGTCGCCCCGAGTTGTCTTCTGGGGGACACCAGGCGAATCAGCCCCAGCATTTT.